The following is a T cell receptor beta chain sequence with its context. TCRdb reanalyzed the 5' RACE reads, giving one entry per CDR3 protein sequence and no DNA. This sample's table has about 300,000 distinct CDR3 sequences. This sample was included in a study of monozygotic twins with inflammatory bowel disease. This CDR3 is 13 amino acids long. Germline V CDR1 and CDR2: SGDLS, YYNGEE. Specimen: blood. V gene TRBV9 combines with J gene TRBJ1-2; the D gene TCRdb calls, TRBD1, cannot be checked with no DNA. The sequence derives from a human donor with ulcerative colitis or Crohn's disease, or a healthy co-twin of an affected twin (not recorded which). Here the CDR3 reads CASRSTENYGYTF.